This is a list of T cell receptor beta chains from one sample in a study of identical twins. TCRdb re-derived calls from the 5' RACE reads in MiXCR, one entry per CDR3 protein. The table includes some 560,000 distinct CDR3 sequences, 9.6% detected once. These same records also appear under a second study, on yellow fever vaccine responses in identical twins.

The material sequenced was PBMCs. These receptors all stem from a woman aged 18-29 years in good health. CDR3s include the opening cysteine and the closing phenylalanine or tryptophan. Fields, in order: D gene, J gene, V gene, clone size, CDR3 protein, CDR3 DNA. A D gene is named only where the DNA matches it firmly. The size entry is marked missing in some rows and otherwise reads once, few, many or a size class.

d_gene: TRBD2; j_gene: TRBJ2-7; v_gene: TRBV2; abundance: few; CDR3aa: CASSRTSGGYEQYF; CDR3nt: TGTGCCAGCAGTCGGACTAGCGGGGGCTACGAGCAGTACTTC
d_gene: TRBD1; j_gene: TRBJ1-5; v_gene: TRBV12-3/TRBV12-4; abundance: many; CDR3aa: CASSFGDRSTQPQHF; CDR3nt: TGTGCCAGCAGTTTTGGGGACAGGTCAACTCAGCCCCAGCATTTT
d_gene: .; j_gene: TRBJ1-6; v_gene: TRBV5-1; abundance: .; CDR3aa: CASSVMGGLNSPLHF; CDR3nt: TGCGCCAGCAGCGTCATGGGGGGGCTTAATTCACCCCTCCACTTT
d_gene: .; j_gene: TRBJ1-1; v_gene: TRBV11-2; abundance: .; CDR3aa: CASSNLNTEAFF; CDR3nt: TGTGCCAGCAGCAATCTGAACACTGAAGCTTTCTTT
d_gene: .; j_gene: TRBJ2-3; v_gene: TRBV27; abundance: few; CDR3aa: CASSSTRDTQYF; CDR3nt: TGTGCCAGCAGTTCTACCCGGGACACGCAGTATTTT
d_gene: .; j_gene: TRBJ2-1; v_gene: TRBV5-1; abundance: few; CDR3aa: CASSLTGRWYNEQFF; CDR3nt: TGCGCCAGCAGCTTGACGGGCCGATGGTACAATGAGCAGTTCTTC
d_gene: .; j_gene: TRBJ2-7; v_gene: TRBV5-1; abundance: few; CDR3aa: CASSYSDRGEQYF; CDR3nt: TGCGCCAGCAGCTACTCCGACCGGGGAGAGCAGTACTTC
d_gene: TRBD1; j_gene: TRBJ2-7; v_gene: TRBV5-1; abundance: many; CDR3aa: CASTRGQGSYEQYF; CDR3nt: TGCGCCAGCACCAGGGGACAGGGTTCCTACGAGCAGTACTTC
d_gene: .; j_gene: TRBJ1-5; v_gene: TRBV19; abundance: few; CDR3aa: CASSIDGALSAQHF; CDR3nt: TGTGCCAGTAGTATTGACGGAGCGTTATCGGCCCAGCATTTT
d_gene: TRBD1; j_gene: TRBJ2-5; v_gene: TRBV7-2; abundance: .; CDR3aa: CASSLAGTVTFEETQYF; CDR3nt: TGTGCCAGCAGCTTAGCTGGGACAGTAACCTTTGAAGAGACCCAGTACTTC
d_gene: .; j_gene: TRBJ2-7; v_gene: TRBV14; abundance: .; CDR3aa: CASSQVDGVNSYEQYF; CDR3nt: TGTGCCAGCAGCCAAGTTGACGGGGTTAACTCCTACGAGCAGTACTTC
d_gene: .; j_gene: TRBJ2-7; v_gene: TRBV7-9; abundance: .; CDR3aa: CASSLALSDYEQYF; CDR3nt: TGTGCCAGCAGCTTAGCTCTTAGCGACTACGAGCAGTACTTC
d_gene: .; j_gene: TRBJ1-1; v_gene: TRBV20-1; abundance: many; CDR3aa: CSAIPAAEAFF; CDR3nt: TGCAGTGCTATACCAGCGGCTGAAGCTTTCTTT
d_gene: .; j_gene: TRBJ2-1; v_gene: TRBV29-1; abundance: many; CDR3aa: CSALQISYNEQFF; CDR3nt: TGCAGCGCTCTCCAAATCTCGTACAATGAGCAGTTCTTC
d_gene: TRBD1; j_gene: TRBJ2-5; v_gene: TRBV3-1; abundance: .; CDR3aa: CASSQERTGQETQYF; CDR3nt: TGTGCCAGCAGCCAAGAACGGACAGGGCAAGAGACCCAGTACTTC
d_gene: TRBD1; j_gene: TRBJ1-1; v_gene: TRBV7-2; abundance: few; CDR3aa: CASSPTGQVPAFF; CDR3nt: TGTGCCAGCAGCCCCACGGGACAGGTCCCAGCTTTCTTT
d_gene: .; j_gene: TRBJ2-1; v_gene: TRBV9; abundance: many; CDR3aa: CASSAPIPGLVDEQFF; CDR3nt: TGTGCCAGCAGCGCACCGATCCCAGGGTTGGTTGATGAGCAGTTCTTC
d_gene: .; j_gene: TRBJ2-7; v_gene: TRBV6-2/TRBV6-3; abundance: few; CDR3aa: CASNPDSTRQYF; CDR3nt: TGTGCCAGCAACCCGGACAGCACTAGGCAGTACTTC
d_gene: .; j_gene: TRBJ2-2; v_gene: TRBV29-1; abundance: few; CDR3aa: CSVPSANTGELFF; CDR3nt: TGCAGCGTCCCAAGTGCGAACACCGGGGAGCTGTTTTTT
d_gene: TRBD1; j_gene: TRBJ2-1; v_gene: TRBV20-1; abundance: .; CDR3aa: CSARSGTGGGNEQFF; CDR3nt: TGCAGTGCTAGATCCGGGACAGGGGGCGGGAATGAGCAGTTCTTC
d_gene: .; j_gene: TRBJ2-7; v_gene: TRBV21-1; abundance: few; CDR3aa: CASSAKPKGGEQYF; CDR3nt: TGTGCCAGCAGCGCGAAGCCCAAAGGGGGCGAGCAGTACTTC
d_gene: .; j_gene: TRBJ2-7; v_gene: TRBV10-3; abundance: many; CDR3aa: CAISFFKPRDPPNLSSYEQYF; CDR3nt: TGTGCCATCAGTTTTTTTAAACCACGGGATCCACCGAACCTCAGCTCCTACGAGCAGTACTTC
d_gene: .; j_gene: TRBJ2-2; v_gene: TRBV6-4; abundance: many; CDR3aa: CASSDSRGATGELFF; CDR3nt: TGTGCCAGCAGTGACAGCCGTGGTGCCACCGGGGAGCTGTTTTTT
d_gene: .; j_gene: TRBJ2-7; v_gene: TRBV10-3; abundance: few; CDR3aa: CAINEPGTETYLSPEQYF; CDR3nt: TGTGCCATCAATGAGCCCGGGACTGAAACCTATTTGTCCCCCGAGCAGTACTTC
d_gene: .; j_gene: TRBJ1-1; v_gene: TRBV6-1; abundance: .; CDR3aa: CASSDGGWNTEAFF; CDR3nt: TGTGCCAGCAGTGATGGGGGGTGGAACACTGAAGCTTTCTTT
d_gene: .; j_gene: TRBJ1-4; v_gene: TRBV2; abundance: .; CDR3aa: CASSALGFNEKLFF; CDR3nt: TGTGCCAGCAGTGCTCTAGGGTTCAATGAAAAACTGTTTTTT
d_gene: TRBD2; j_gene: TRBJ2-6; v_gene: TRBV11-2; abundance: .; CDR3aa: CASSLGTSGSLGANVLTF; CDR3nt: TGTGCCAGCAGCCTTGGGACTAGCGGAAGCCTCGGGGCCAACGTCCTGACTTTC
d_gene: TRBD1; j_gene: TRBJ2-2; v_gene: TRBV5-1; abundance: many; CDR3aa: CASSLVPGQTGELFF; CDR3nt: TGCGCCAGCAGCCTCGTACCGGGACAGACCGGGGAGCTGTTTTTT
d_gene: .; j_gene: TRBJ2-5; v_gene: TRBV7-6; abundance: .; CDR3aa: CASSLWGGEETQYF; CDR3nt: TGTGCCAGCAGCTTATGGGGCGGAGAAGAGACCCAGTACTTC
d_gene: .; j_gene: TRBJ2-2; v_gene: TRBV7-8; abundance: few; CDR3aa: CASSLFVPGTGELFF; CDR3nt: TGTGCCAGCAGCTTATTTGTCCCGGGAACCGGGGAGCTGTTTTTT
d_gene: .; j_gene: TRBJ2-7; v_gene: TRBV7-9; abundance: .; CDR3aa: CASSPRGTPTYEQYF; CDR3nt: TGTGCCAGCAGCCCTAGGGGGACTCCGACCTACGAGCAGTACTTC
d_gene: .; j_gene: TRBJ2-1; v_gene: TRBV24-1; abundance: many; CDR3aa: CATSDGPNEQFF; CDR3nt: TGTGCCACCAGTGACGGACCCAATGAGCAGTTCTTC
d_gene: TRBD2; j_gene: TRBJ2-3; v_gene: TRBV4-1; abundance: few; CDR3aa: CASSQDGPPKRGSTDTQYF; CDR3nt: TGCGCCAGCAGCCAAGATGGGCCCCCCAAGCGGGGTAGCACAGATACGCAGTATTTT
d_gene: .; j_gene: TRBJ1-4; v_gene: TRBV7-2; abundance: few; CDR3aa: CASSSPGARREDEKLFF; CDR3nt: TGTGCCAGCAGCTCCCCCGGCGCCAGACGGGAGGATGAAAAACTGTTTTTT
d_gene: .; j_gene: TRBJ2-2; v_gene: TRBV15; abundance: few; CDR3aa: CATSHTYAGPGTENTGELFF; CDR3nt: TGTGCCACCAGCCACACGTACGCGGGACCCGGGACGGAAAACACCGGGGAGCTGTTTTTT
d_gene: .; j_gene: TRBJ1-4; v_gene: TRBV20-1; abundance: many; CDR3aa: CSADHAGALNEKLFF; CDR3nt: TGCAGTGCTGACCATGCAGGGGCCCTTAATGAAAAACTGTTTTTT
d_gene: TRBD1; j_gene: TRBJ2-7; v_gene: TRBV7-2; abundance: .; CDR3aa: CASSWSGTDPYEQYF; CDR3nt: TGTGCCAGCAGCTGGTCCGGGACAGACCCCTACGAGCAGTACTTC
d_gene: .; j_gene: TRBJ1-1; v_gene: TRBV24-1; abundance: many; CDR3aa: CATSADNGYTEAFF; CDR3nt: TGTGCCACCAGTGCGGACAATGGGTACACTGAAGCTTTCTTT
d_gene: TRBD2; j_gene: TRBJ2-5; v_gene: TRBV7-2; abundance: .; CDR3aa: CASSSPRASGETQYF; CDR3nt: TGTGCCAGCAGCTCGCCCCGGGCTAGCGGTGAGACCCAGTACTTC
d_gene: .; j_gene: TRBJ1-4; v_gene: TRBV28; abundance: few; CDR3aa: CASKSLNEKLFF; CDR3nt: TGTGCCAGCAAAAGCCTCAACGAAAAACTGTTTTTT
d_gene: .; j_gene: TRBJ2-2; v_gene: TRBV11-1; abundance: .; CDR3aa: CASNLGRTGELFF; CDR3nt: TGTGCCAGCAACCTGGGACGGACCGGGGAGCTGTTTTTT